This T cell receptor (beta chain) came from a study of vaccination effects on CD4 cells after COVID-19. General study results and limits: Recruitment yielded few convalescent patients, and the study had no early post-infection timepoints.

CDR3 length: 12 amino acids. Germline V lookup: CDR1 SEHNR, CDR2 FQNEAQ (reference sequence). The ends were cut back, 6 bases at V and 5 bases at J, with 9 bases in the middle. With respect to this clone: Antigen specificity is unknown. This sample includes further DNA sequences coding for the same CDR3.

Culturing for more than 9 days preceded CD4+ T cell isolation. All participants had two doses of either the BNT162b2 or mRNA-1273 vaccine. Method: immunoSEQ multiplex PCR; TCRdb's copy keeps in-frame clones and lacks some. The repertoire includes approximately 66,000 clones, 70% to 85% of them detected once, and 2.4% sits in the top ten. This specimen was CD4+ T cells from PBMCs cultured without peptide, taken after COVID-19 vaccination. The sequence was obtained from a human donor who received a COVID-19 vaccine. The chain employs TRBV7-9 and TRBJ2-3, with D uncertain. Here the CDR3 reads CASRSGGDTQYF. CDR3 DNA sequence: TGTGCCAGCAGGTCAGGTGGAGATACGCAGTATTTT.